This T cell receptor beta chain was profiled in a study of early T cells in non-severe SARS-CoV-2 infection. The study, taken as a whole, reports: There was a bias toward anti-spike CD8 responses in VDJdb matching, which missed private and CD4 specificities.

Attached unique molecular identifiers marked individual cDNA molecules. TCRdb reprocessed the 5' RACE reads via MiXCR and lists one record per CDR3 protein. The profile shows some 66,000 distinct CDR3 sequences, 12% of them singletons. The CDR3 is 18 amino acids. The ends were cut back, 0 bases at V and 0 bases at J, with 15 bases in the middle. Germline V gene sequence: CDR1 LGHNA, CDR2 YSLEER. Note on this clonotype: Its antigen remains unknown.

V gene TRBV4-3 combines with J gene TRBJ1-5; no definite D call. The sample consisted of whole blood. This sequence was found in an adult who was a healthcare worker with PCR-confirmed SARS-CoV-2 infection or an uninfected control (not recorded which). Here the CDR3 DNA reads TGCGCCAGCAGCCAAGAAATTGTAGGAATATCTAGCAATCAGCCCCAGCATTTT. Translating gives CASSQEIVGISSNQPQHF.